The 2 T cell receptor beta chains below come from one sample, sequenced in a study of OX40 agonist ivuxolimab in advanced cancers. Sequencing used immunoSEQ multiplex PCR; TCRdb keeps in-frame clones, though not all of them. In the table there are around 40,000 clones, around 81% of which are singletons. The sequencing here drew on CD4+ or CD8+ T cells sorted from blood, taken in a trial of the OX40 agonist ivuxolimab. These receptors all come from an adult with an advanced solid tumor such as melanoma, head and neck, liver or kidney cancer.

The rearrangement links TRBV9 to TRBJ2-1; 9 bases are shared with TRBD2. The CDR3 spans 16 residues. J was trimmed by 0 bases and V by 2 bases; bases with no gene match: 3. From germline, CDR1 is SGDLS and CDR2 YYNGEE. DNA of the CDR3: TGTGCCAGCAGCGTTAGCGGGAGAGTCTCCTACAATGAGCAGTTCTTC. Translating gives CASSVSGRVSYNEQFF.

This chain joins TRBV12-5 and TRBJ2-2; 7 positions match TRBD1. The CDR3 spans 14 residues. The V and J ends lost 6 bases and 1 base, in that order; junction bases with no gene match: 2. Germline lookup yields CDR1 LGHNT and CDR2 FRNRAP. The chain's CDR3 is CASGRTGNTGELFF. In nucleotides, the CDR3 is TGTGCTAGTGGCCGGACAGGGAACACCGGGGAGCTGTTTTTT.